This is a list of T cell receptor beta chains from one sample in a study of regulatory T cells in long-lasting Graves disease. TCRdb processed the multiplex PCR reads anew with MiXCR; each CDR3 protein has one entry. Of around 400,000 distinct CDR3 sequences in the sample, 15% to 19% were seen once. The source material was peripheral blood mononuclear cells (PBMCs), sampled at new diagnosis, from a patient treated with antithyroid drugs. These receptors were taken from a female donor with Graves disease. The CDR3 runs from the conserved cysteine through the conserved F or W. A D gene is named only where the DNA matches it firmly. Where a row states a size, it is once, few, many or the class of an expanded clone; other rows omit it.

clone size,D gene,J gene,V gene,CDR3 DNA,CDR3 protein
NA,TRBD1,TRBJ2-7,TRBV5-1,TGCGCCAGCAGCTTGGAGCGTGGGACAGATTCCTACGAGCAGTACTTC,CASSLERGTDSYEQYF
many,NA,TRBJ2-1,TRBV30,TGTGCCTGGCAGCCGGGACCTCATGAGCAGTTCTTC,CAWQPGPHEQFF
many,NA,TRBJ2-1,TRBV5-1,TGCGCCAGCAGCTTCCGGGACTCCCACAATGAGCAGTTCTTC,CASSFRDSHNEQFF
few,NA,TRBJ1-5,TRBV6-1,TGTGCCAGCAGACTGGTCCCAGACCACCCTAGCAATCAGCCCCAGCATTTT,CASRLVPDHPSNQPQHF
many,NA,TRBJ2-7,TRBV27,TGTGCCAGCAGTTTAAGATGGCCTCCCAGAGAGCAGTACTTC,CASSLRWPPREQYF
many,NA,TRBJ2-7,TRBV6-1,TGTGCCAGCCTACCCCCACGGAGGGTGGGGATCTACGAGCAGTACTTC,CASLPPRRVGIYEQYF
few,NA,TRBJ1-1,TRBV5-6,TGTGCCAGCAGCCGGGGGTCGGTTACTGAAGCTTTCTTT,CASSRGSVTEAFF
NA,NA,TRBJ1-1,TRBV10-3,TGTGCCATCAGTGAGGGCGCCTCTGAAGCTTTCTTT,CAISEGASEAFF
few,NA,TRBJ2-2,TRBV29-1,TGCAGCGTTGAAGGGCAGGGCGTCACCGGGGAGCTGTTTTTT,CSVEGQGVTGELFF
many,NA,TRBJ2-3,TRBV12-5,TGTGCTAGTGGTTTGATCAATACAGATACGCAGTATTTT,CASGLINTDTQYF
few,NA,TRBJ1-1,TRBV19,TGTGCCAGTAGTATCTCAGATGGGGGCCCGAACACTGAAGCTTTCTTT,CASSISDGGPNTEAFF
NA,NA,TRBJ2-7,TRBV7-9,TGTGCCAGCAGCTTTTCCCTTACAGGCTCCCAATCCTACGAGCAGTACTTC,CASSFSLTGSQSYEQYF
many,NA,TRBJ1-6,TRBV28,TGTGCCAGCAGTTTATCCATCGGGGGCTCCTATAATTCACCCCTCCACTTT,CASSLSIGGSYNSPLHF
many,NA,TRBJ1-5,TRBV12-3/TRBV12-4,TGTGCCAGCAGTTTCGGGGGCGGTCAGCCCCAGCATTTT,CASSFGGGQPQHF
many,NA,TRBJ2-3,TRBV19,TGTGCCAGTATGCAGGCAGATACGCAGTATTTT,CASMQADTQYF
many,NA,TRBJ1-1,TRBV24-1,TGTGCCACCAGTGATTCTAGCAGGGCGGGAACTGAAGCTTTCTTT,CATSDSSRAGTEAFF
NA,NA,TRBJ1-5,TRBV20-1,TGCAGTGCTAGAGATTCCCCCGGGACTAGCAATCAGCCCCAGCATTTT,CSARDSPGTSNQPQHF
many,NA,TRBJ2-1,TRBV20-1,TGCAGTGCTCCGACCACCGGGGATACCTACAATGAGCAGTTCTTC,CSAPTTGDTYNEQFF
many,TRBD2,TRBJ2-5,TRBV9,TGTGCCAGCAGCGTAGGAGGGAGCGGGAGCGAGACCCAGTACTTC,CASSVGGSGSETQYF
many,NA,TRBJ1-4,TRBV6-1,TGTGCCAGCAGTCCCCAACTAGGGACCGGGGAAAGAAAGCTGTTTTTT,CASSPQLGTGERKLFF
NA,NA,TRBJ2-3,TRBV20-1,TGCAGGGTTGAAGCGGTACTTAGCACAGATACGCAGTATTTT,CRVEAVLSTDTQYF
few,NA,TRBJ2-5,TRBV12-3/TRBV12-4,TGTGCCAGCAGGCGAGGCCGGGCGGAGACCCAGTACTTC,CASRRGRAETQYF
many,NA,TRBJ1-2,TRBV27,TGTGCCAGCAGCTTCGGGGGAGACTATGGCTACACCTTC,CASSFGGDYGYTF
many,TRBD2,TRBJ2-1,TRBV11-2,TGTGCCAGCAGCCCGTACAGCGGGAGGGTACACGAGCAGTTCTTC,CASSPYSGRVHEQFF
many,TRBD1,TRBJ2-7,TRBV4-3,TGCGCCAGCAGCCAAGAATACCAGGGACAGCTTTACTACGAGCAGTACTTC,CASSQEYQGQLYYEQYF
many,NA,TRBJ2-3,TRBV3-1,TGTGCCAGCAGCCATGGCGACACAGATACGCAGTATTTT,CASSHGDTDTQYF
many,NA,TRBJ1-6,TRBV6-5,TGTGCCAGCAGTTACTCGACAGGTGGGAATTCACCCCTCCACTTT,CASSYSTGGNSPLHF
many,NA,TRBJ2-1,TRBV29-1,TGCAGCGTTGAAGGCTACCTTAAAACCGGGAAACATTACATCCACAATGAGCAGTTCTTC,CSVEGYLKTGKHYIHNEQFF
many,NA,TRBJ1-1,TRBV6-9,TGTGCCAGCAGTTATGGGGGAATGGGGAACACTGAAGCTTTCTTT,CASSYGGMGNTEAFF
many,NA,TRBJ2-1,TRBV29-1,TGCAGCGTAGCCGGACCTCTAGGCAATGAGCAGTTCTTC,CSVAGPLGNEQFF
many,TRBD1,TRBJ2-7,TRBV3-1,TGTGCCAGCAGTACAGGGGGCGTTACGTACGAGCAGTACTTC,CASSTGGVTYEQYF
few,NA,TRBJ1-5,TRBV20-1,TGCAGTGCTAGAGATGGTGGTCGGCCCCAGCATTTT,CSARDGGRPQHF
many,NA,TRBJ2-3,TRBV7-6,TGTGCCAGCAGCTTAGCGCTTCCAGATACGCAGTATTTT,CASSLALPDTQYF
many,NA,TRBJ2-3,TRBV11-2,TGTGCCAGCAGCTCCTGGGACAGCACAGATACGCAGTATTTT,CASSSWDSTDTQYF
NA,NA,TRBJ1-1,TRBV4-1,TGCGCCAGCAGCCAAGATACAGGGATTAGAGGCACTGAAGCTTTCTTT,CASSQDTGIRGTEAFF
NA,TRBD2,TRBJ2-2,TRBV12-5,TGTGCTAGTGGTTTGGTACTTGGGACTAGCGGGAGAGGCGACACCGGGGAGCTGTTTTTT,CASGLVLGTSGRGDTGELFF
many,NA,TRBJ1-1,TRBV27,TGTGCCAGCAACCGGGGGGGGATGAACACTGAAGCTTTCTTT,CASNRGGMNTEAFF
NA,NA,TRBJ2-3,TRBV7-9,TGTGCCAGCAGCTTAGAGAGCGGCACAGATACGCAGTATTTT,CASSLESGTDTQYF
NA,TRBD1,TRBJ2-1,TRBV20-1,TGCAGTGCCCTCGGCGACAGGGAGTTAGCCACTGAGCAGTTCTTC,CSALGDRELATEQFF
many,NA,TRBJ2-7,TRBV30,TGTGCCTGGGGTCCCATCTCCTACGAGCAGTACTTC,CAWGPISYEQYF
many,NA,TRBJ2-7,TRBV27,TGTGCCAGCAGTCTTAGTGGGACGGGGGAGCAGTACTTC,CASSLSGTGEQYF
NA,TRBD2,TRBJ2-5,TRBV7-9,TGTGCCAGCATTCCGGCTAGCGGGAGGAGGGAGACCCAGTACTTC,CASIPASGRRETQYF
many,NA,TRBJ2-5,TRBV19,TGTGCCAGTAGTACCAACCGAGAGACCCAGTACTTC,CASSTNRETQYF
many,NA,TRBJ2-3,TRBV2,TGTGCCAGCAGACCGGGCAGGGAATCCACAGATACGCAGTATTTT,CASRPGRESTDTQYF
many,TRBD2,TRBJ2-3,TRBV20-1,TGCAGTGCTACCGGGACTAGTTCCCGACCTACCCCCACAGATACGCAGTATTTT,CSATGTSSRPTPTDTQYF
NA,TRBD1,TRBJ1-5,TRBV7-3,TGTGCCAGCAGCTTTAACAGGGGGCGAAGGGATCAGCCCCAGCATTTT,CASSFNRGRRDQPQHF
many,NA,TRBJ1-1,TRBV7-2,TGTGCCAGCAGCTTACTACAGGACCCTCTTGAAGCTTTCTTT,CASSLLQDPLEAFF
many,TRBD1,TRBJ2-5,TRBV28,TGTGCCAGCTTTGGGACAGGGGGCGAAGAGACCCAGTACTTC,CASFGTGGEETQYF
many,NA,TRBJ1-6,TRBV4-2,TGTGCCAGCAGCCAAGGGGGGACAACTAATTCACCCCTCCACTTT,CASSQGGTTNSPLHF
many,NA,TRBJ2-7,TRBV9,TGTGCCAGCAGCGTAGCTACCGGGGGCGGGATCGGGTACGAGCAGTACTTC,CASSVATGGGIGYEQYF
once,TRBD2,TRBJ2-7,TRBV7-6,TGTGCCAGCAGCTTGGTCCTAGCGGGACCTAGCGAGCAGTACTTC,CASSLVLAGPSEQYF
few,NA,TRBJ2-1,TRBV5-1,TGCGCCAGCAGCCCGGACCCAGAGGGCTACAATGAGCAGTTCTTC,CASSPDPEGYNEQFF
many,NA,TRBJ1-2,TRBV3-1,TGTGCCAGCAGCCCTAGTATAGGGGGGGCCTATGGCTACACCTTC,CASSPSIGGAYGYTF
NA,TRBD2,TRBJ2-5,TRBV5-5,TGTGCCAGCAGCTTCGTCGGTGTGAGCGGGGGGGCGGAGACCCAGTACTTC,CASSFVGVSGGAETQYF
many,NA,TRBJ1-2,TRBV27,TGTGCCAGCAGTCTTTCAGGGCTCCCCAGCTATGGCTACACCTTC,CASSLSGLPSYGYTF
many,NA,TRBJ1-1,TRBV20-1,TGCAGTGCTAGAGAGATACAGGATCTGAACACTGAAGCTTTCTTT,CSAREIQDLNTEAFF